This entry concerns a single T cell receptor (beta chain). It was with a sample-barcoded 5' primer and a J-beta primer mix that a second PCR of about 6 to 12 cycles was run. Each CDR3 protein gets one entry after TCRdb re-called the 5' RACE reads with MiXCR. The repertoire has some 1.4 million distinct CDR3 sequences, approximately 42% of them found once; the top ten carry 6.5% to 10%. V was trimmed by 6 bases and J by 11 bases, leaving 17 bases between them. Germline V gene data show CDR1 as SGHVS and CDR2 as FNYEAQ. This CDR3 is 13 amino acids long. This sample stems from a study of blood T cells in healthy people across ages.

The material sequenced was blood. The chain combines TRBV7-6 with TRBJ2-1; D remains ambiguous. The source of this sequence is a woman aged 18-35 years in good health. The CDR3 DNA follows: TGTGCCAGCAGTCCGTCCCGCCCGACTCAGCAGTTCTTC. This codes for CASSPSRPTQQFF.